Sequencing of this TCR beta chain was carried out in a study of identical twins. Unique molecular identifiers were present on cDNA, and template switching added a universal primer site. Using its own MiXCR run on the 5' RACE reads, TCRdb lists one record per CDR3 protein. The table has 690,000 or so distinct CDR3 sequences, 5.5% to 6.5% seen once; the top ten hold roughly 1.8%. This clonotype was seen more than once but under ten times. Its matching antigen is unknown. Overall study findings and caveats: With abundant cord blood beta clonotypes, insertions were fewer; memory repertoires showed no such pattern. Twins' excess sharing was less marked for out-of-frame beta sequences. There was an excess of low generation probability in the out-of-frame alpha sequences that twins shared.

In germline, CDR1 is DFQATT, CDR2 SNEGSKA (reference sequence). V gave up 3 bases and J gave up 8 bases, with 11 bases separating them. The CDR3 spans 12 residues. This chain connects TRBV20-1 to TRBJ1-3, with D possibly matching TRBD1 (5 bases). Sequenced: naive T cells sorted from blood. The receptor was isolated from a man aged 18 to 29 in good health. CDR3 nucleotides: TGCAGTGCTAGGTTTCTGGGGGACACCATATATTTT. Translation: CSARFLGDTIYF.